Presented here are 3 T cell receptor beta chains from one specimen sequenced in a study of T-cell memory formation after mild COVID-19. TCRdb re-derived calls from the 5' RACE reads in MiXCR, one entry per CDR3 protein. Among around 140,000 distinct CDR3 sequences listed, 20% to 25% were seen once. The sequencing sample was made of PBMCs or a T cell subset sorted from them (not recorded which). These receptors were collected from an adult woman who had mild COVID-19 (a few samples of this study predate the infection). Cell type and time point are not known.

V is TRBV6-1 and J is TRBJ2-1; possibly TRBD2 for D (6 bases). The V and J ends lost 2 bases and 8 bases respectively, with 13 bases between them. The CDR3 spans 14 residues. Looked up from germline, CDR1 is MNHNS and CDR2 is SASEGT. CDR3 coding DNA: TGTGCCAGCAGTGAATGGGGGGTAACGGATGAGCAGTTCTTC. As protein: CASSEWGVTDEQFF.

A few counts support this clonotype. The V gene is TRBV6-2 or TRBV6-3, the J gene TRBJ2-5, with 7 nucleotides matching TRBD1. The CDR3 has 15 amino acids. V shed 3 bases and J 4 bases; nucleotides not matched to a gene: 8. Germline-derived CDR1 and CDR2 are MNHEY and SVGEGT. The DNA of the CDR3 is TGTGCCAGCAGTTATAGTTGGGGACAGACAGAGACCCAGTACTTC. This translates into CASSYSWGQTETQYF.

The chain employs TRBV20-1 and TRBJ1-5, with a possible D match to TRBD1 (6 bases). CDR1 DFQATT and CDR2 SNEGSKA come from the germline V gene (reference sequence). Trimming removed 4 bases from V and 2 bases from J, with 15 bases in between. The CDR3 is made up of 15 amino acids. The CDR3 reads CSATDTGMGNQPQHF. CDR3 coding DNA: TGCAGTGCTACGGATACAGGGATGGGCAATCAGCCCCAGCATTTT.